The following is a T cell receptor beta chain sequence with its context. This specimen includes other DNA sequences encoding the same CDR3. Germline V gene lookup returns CDR1 SGHNT and CDR2 YYREEE (reference sequence). The CDR3 totals 12 residues. Trimming took off 3 bases at V and 5 bases at J, with 8 bases between the two ends. Authors' processing steps: Filtering differed, since immunoSEQ gave only junction sequences and no quality scores. Profiled with immunoSEQ multiplex PCR; TCRdb holds only in-frame clones, not every one. That table supplies the V and J calls and clone size; D and trimming were determined from the DNA. The table records 2 million or so clones, about 95% of them present only once. These data originate in a study of shared clonotypes between healthy human individuals. Terminally differentiated effector memory CD45RA+ cells were left out of the naive CD8 fraction, which was CD45RO-negative and positively selected for CCR7. Each of the donors was a healthy adult who was HIV-negative and had not had a recent acute infection or vaccination.

Sample: naive CD8+ T cells sorted from blood. The rearrangement links TRBV5-4 to TRBJ1-1; D call uncertain. This TCR derives from a man between 18 and 35 years old in good health. DNA for the CDR3: TGTGCCAGCAGCTGGGGAGGTACTGAAGCTTTCTTT. Amino acid sequence: CASSWGGTEAFF.